The 19 T cell receptor beta chains below come from one sample, sequenced in a study of beta chain features in type 1 diabetes. Findings of the study overall: A moderate, significant TCRB CDR3 shortening appeared in type 1 diabetes across four CD4+ subsets.

For these TCRs, the target antigens are not known. The whole isolated RNA underwent reverse transcription, so sequencing captured expressed TCRB transcripts. Assay: immunoSEQ multiplex PCR; the TCRdb copy retains only in-frame clones and omits some. In the table there are about 270,000 clones, 14% of which are singletons. The specimen was naive CD4+ T cells from blood. The receptor set was obtained from a man under 40 with type 1 diabetes.

This clone turned up a few times. The CDR3 is CASSLWEPASDTQYF. In nucleotides, the CDR3 is TGTGCCAGCAGCTTGTGGGAGCCAGCGTCAGATACGCAGTATTTT. The chain uses TRBV7-9 and TRBJ2-3, with D possibly being TRBD2 (5 bases). Germline V gene lookup returns CDR1 SEHNR and CDR2 FQNEAQ (reference sequence). This CDR3 region has 15 residues. V was trimmed by 3 bases and J by 4 bases, leaving 14 bases between them.

This clone was seen a handful of times. The rearrangement uses TRBV7-2 and TRBJ2-7; D perhaps matches TRBD2 (7 bases). Germline CDR1 is SGHTA and CDR2 is FQGNSA. The CDR3 covers 15 residues. The V end lost 1 base, the J end lost 9 bases, and 19 bases lay between the germline ends. The CDR3 bases are TGTGCCAGCAGCTTAGACGGTGCGGGGGCGTTCGGGCAGTACTTC. Translated: CASSLDGAGAFGQYF.

This clone was recorded a few times. The chain combines TRBV19 with TRBJ1-2; D not resolved. The germline gives CDR1 LNHDA, CDR2 SQIVND (reference sequence). The CDR3 loop spans 14 amino acids. Trimming removed 5 bases from V and 6 bases from J, with 16 bases in between. CDR3 region: CASSPEVSIDGYTF. CDR3 sequence (DNA): TGTGCCAGTAGTCCCGAGGTTTCAATAGATGGCTACACCTTC.

V gene TRBV15 combines with J gene TRBJ2-1, with 8 bases identical to TRBD2. Trimming removed 2 bases from V and 5 bases from J; junction bases left unmatched: 8. The CDR3 runs to 16 residues. CDR1 LNHNV and CDR2 YYDKDF come from the germline V gene (reference sequence). CDR3 nucleotide sequence: TGTGCCACCAGCAGACAAGATAGCGGGACCCACAATGAGCAGTTCTTC. As protein: CATSRQDSGTHNEQFF.

This clone was picked up a small number of times. J is TRBJ2-5 and V is TRBV5-1; the match to TRBD2 covers 7 bases. CDR1 is SGHRS, CDR2 YFSETQ, per germline. The CDR3 is made up of 12 amino acids. V shed 6 bases and J 5 bases; nucleotides not matched to a gene: 4. The CDR3 DNA follows: TGCGCCAGCACCCCCGGGGGGGAGACCCAGTACTTC. The encoded protein is CASTPGGETQYF. Full variable domain (outside the CDR3, taken from reference TRBV5-1 and TRBJ2-5): KAGVTQTPRYLIKTRGQQVTLSCSPISGHRSVSWYQQTPGQGLQFLFEYFSETQRNKGNFPGRFSGRQFSNSRSEMNVSTLELGDSALYLCASTPGGETQYFGPGTRLLVL.

This clone was detected only a few times. The rearrangement joins TRBV28 to TRBJ2-7; 10 nucleotides match TRBD2. Germline V gene data show CDR1 as MDHEN and CDR2 as SYDVKM. The CDR3 contains 16 residues. The junction had 8 bases not matched to a gene; V was cut back by 5 bases and J by 1 base. The CDR3 sequence: CASSPALAGVSYEQYF. For the CDR3, the DNA is TGTGCCAGCAGTCCTGCCCTAGCGGGAGTGTCCTACGAGCAGTACTTC.

This clone was seen a handful of times. The rearrangement uses TRBV4-2 and TRBJ1-1; D is possibly TRBD1 (6 bases). The germline V gene has CDR1 LGHNA and CDR2 YNFKEQ. V was clipped by 0 bases and J by 4 bases, with 12 bases between them. The CDR3 extends over 15 amino acids. In DNA form, the CDR3 reads TGTGCCAGCAGCCAAGACGACAGGCGGCTCACTGAAGCTTTCTTT. It translates to CASSQDDRRLTEAFF.

This chain connects TRBV18 to TRBJ1-1; D might be TRBD1 (5 bases). CDR3 length: 16 amino acids. Germline CDR1 is KGHSH and CDR2 is LQKENI. V lost 3 bases and J 4 bases, leaving 18 bases between the germline ends. The CDR3 region has the DNA TGTGCCAGCTCACCTCCTTCAGGGTCGGTGGGCACTGAAGCTTTCTTT. It is translated as CASSPPSGSVGTEAFF.

In its sample, this clone was seen a few times. J is TRBJ2-4 and V is TRBV4-2, with D uncertain. From germline, CDR1 is LGHNA and CDR2 YNFKEQ. This CDR3 is built from 15 residues. The germline V and J ends were trimmed by 1 base and 8 bases, with 15 bases remaining between them. CDR3 sequence (DNA): TGTGCCAGCAGCCAAGGTGGTGCGTCCGGAGACATTCAGTACTTC. Encoded protein: CASSQGGASGDIQYF.

The gene calls are TRBV7-9 and TRBJ2-1, with 10 positions matching TRBD2. Losses at the gene ends were 1 base for V and 5 bases for J; bases not matched to a gene: 8. CDR3 length: 17 amino acids. Germline CDR1 reads SEHNR; CDR2 reads FQNEAQ (reference sequence). Here the CDR3 reads CASSLVVTSGRNNEQFF. Written as DNA, the CDR3 is TGTGCCAGCAGCTTAGTTGTGACTAGCGGGCGTAACAATGAGCAGTTCTTC.

The gene calls are TRBV13 and TRBJ2-1; the D is unclear. This CDR3 comprises 13 residues. CDR1 is PRHDT and CDR2 is FYEKMQ in the germline V gene (reference sequence). V was shortened by 5 bases and J by 8 bases, with 13 bases between the two germline ends. The CDR3 sequence: CASSTLERDEQFF. In nucleotides, the CDR3 is TGTGCCAGCAGCACCCTCGAGAGAGATGAGCAGTTCTTC.

The gene calls are TRBV18 and TRBJ1-1; TRBD1 aligns across 10 bases. Germline V gene lookup returns CDR1 KGHSH and CDR2 LQKENI. This CDR3 comprises 17 residues. V trimming: 2 bases; J trimming: 1 base; junction bases outside the gene matches: 7. The CDR3 coding sequence is TGTGCCAGCTCACCAGGGACAGGGGCGCATCCGAACACTGAAGCTTTCTTT. It is translated as CASSPGTGAHPNTEAFF.

Only a few counts were recorded for this clone. The chain recombines TRBV2 with TRBJ2-1; 9 nucleotides align to TRBD2. The CDR3 extends over 15 amino acids. Germline lookup yields CDR1 SNHLY and CDR2 FYNNEI. After removal of 3 bases from V and 10 bases from J, the junction contained 10 bases not matched to a gene. The CDR3 reads CASSDGVAGVKEQFF. The CDR3 region has the DNA TGTGCCAGCAGTGATGGTGTAGCGGGAGTAAAGGAGCAGTTCTTC.

The rearrangement joins TRBV6-6 to TRBJ2-2; 12 nucleotides agree with TRBD2. The CDR3 loop spans 14 amino acids. Trimming cost V 9 bases and J 6 bases; bases outside gene matches: 5. Per germline, CDR1 MNHNY and CDR2 SVGAGI (reference sequence). Here the CDR3 DNA reads TGTGCCAGTTTGCTAGCGGGAGGGTCCGGGGAGCTGTTTTTT. This codes for CASLLAGGSGELFF.

This clone was counted a few times. CDR3 sequence: CASSSSSGGSYNEQFF. Written as DNA, the CDR3 is TGTGCCAGTAGTTCTTCTAGCGGGGGGTCCTACAATGAGCAGTTCTTC. The chain joins TRBV19 to TRBJ2-1, with 11 bases that match TRBD2. The V gene's germline CDR1 is LNHDA and CDR2 SQIVND (reference sequence). J was trimmed by 1 base and V by 5 bases; bases with no gene match: 4. The CDR3 totals 16 residues.

The J gene is TRBJ2-1, the V gene TRBV30, with unresolved D. This CDR3 region has 11 residues. V gave up 3 bases and J gave up 3 bases, with 3 bases separating them. CDR1 is GTSNPN, CDR2 SVGIG, per germline (reference sequence). CDR3 in amino acids: CAWSYYNEQFF. The CDR3 region has the DNA TGTGCCTGGAGCTACTACAATGAGCAGTTCTTC. Variable domain in full (rest from reference TRBV30 and TRBJ2-1): SQTIHQWPATLVQPVGSPLSLECTVEGTSNPNLYWYRQAAGRGLQLLFYSVGIGQISSEVPQNLSASRPQDRQFILSSKKLLLSDSGFYLCAWSYYNEQFFGPGTRLTVL.

This clone was found a few times. The chain joins TRBV2 to TRBJ2-7, with TRBD1 matching 7 bases. The V gene's germline CDR1 is SNHLY and CDR2 FYNNEI. CDR3 length: 15 amino acids. After removal of 8 bases from V and 0 bases from J, the junction contained 10 bases not matched to a gene. The CDR3: CASGSTGALSYEQYF. In DNA, the CDR3 is TGTGCCAGCGGGTCCACAGGGGCCCTCTCCTACGAGCAGTACTTC.

This clone has just a few counts. The chain links TRBV5-6 to TRBJ2-1; D gene unclear. The CDR3 is 12 amino acids. V lost 1 base, J lost 3 bases, and 2 bases lay in between. Germline V CDR1 and CDR2: SGHDT, YYEEEE. The CDR3 bases are TGTGCCAGCAGCTTGTACTACAATGAGCAGTTCTTC. It translates to CASSLYYNEQFF.

This clone has a handful of counts. The chain is built from TRBV2 and TRBJ1-2; maybe TRBD1 (6 bases). V gave up 6 bases and J gave up 6 bases, with 20 bases separating them. Germline V gives CDR1 SNHLY, CDR2 FYNNEI. This CDR3 has 15 residues. This chain's CDR3 is CASRSNTGSSDGYTF. The CDR3 coding sequence is TGTGCCAGCAGATCCAATACAGGGAGTTCGGATGGCTACACCTTC.